One sample yielded the 2 T cell receptor beta chains listed below, sequenced in a study of T cell repertoires in cytomegalovirus infection. TCRdb analysed the reads with MiXCR anew, one entry per CDR3 protein. The sample has approximately 990,000 distinct CDR3 sequences, around 30% seen once. These TCRs' antigens remain unknown. The sample in question was cultured CD8+ T cells from PBMCs, obtained from culture after CMV antigen stimulation. All receptors derive from a human donor in good health (CMV status not recorded). Some clones in this sample may be carry-over from other donors' samples.

In the case of this clonotype: This may be a read error, as it is one base from a much larger clone. The chain uses TRBV28 and TRBJ2-1; D ambiguous. The germline gives CDR1 MDHEN, CDR2 SYDVKM. This CDR3 is built from 13 residues. The CDR3 nucleotides are TGTGCCATCTCCCTGGGTTCGTACAATGAGCATTTCTTC. This sequence encodes CAISLGSYNEHFF.

The chain uses TRBV20-1 and TRBJ1-2; D is undetermined. CDR3 length equals 13 residues. Germline V gives CDR1 DFQATT, CDR2 SNEGSKA (reference sequence). Trimming took off 0 bases at V and 4 bases at J, with 9 bases between the two ends. CDR3 in amino acids: CSARDPGFYGYTF. CDR3 nucleotides: TGCAGTGCTAGAGACCCGGGATTCTATGGCTACACCTTC.